The T cell receptor (beta chain) described here comes from a study of spatial heterogeneity in lung cancer. Across the whole study: The study sequenced follow-up PBMC samples when they were available, at a median of around 2 years after resection.

Every TCR cDNA molecule bore a unique molecular identifier. TCRdb reprocessed the 5' RACE reads via MiXCR and lists one record per CDR3 protein. This sample has about 52,000 distinct CDR3 sequences, with around 7% found just once. This CDR3 spans 11 amino acids. Germline CDR1 and CDR2: DFQATT and SNEGSKA (reference sequence). Trimming left V 6 bases short and J 1 base short, with 7 bases between. Time point: blood at routine non-recurrence follow-up after resection. No cell sorting; template was whole RNA from tumor, lung tissue or PBMC. The chain joins TRBV20-1 to TRBJ2-7; unclear D gene. The sequencing used PBMCs, collected at follow-up. The source is a female donor with early-stage non-small cell lung cancer. CDR3 coding DNA: TGCAGTGCGGGTCTTTCCTACGAGCAGTACTTC. Its translation is CSAGLSYEQYF.